This is a list of T cell receptor beta chains from one sample in a study of T-cell memory formation after mild COVID-19. TCRdb reprocessed the 5' RACE reads with MiXCR, giving one entry per CDR3 protein. There are tens of thousands of distinct CDR3 sequences in the sample; over 6.5% occur only once, and 0.65% to 0.85% lies in the top ten. Source material: PBMCs or a T cell subset sorted from them (not recorded which). The receptors come from an adult who had mild COVID-19 (a few samples of this study predate the infection). Cell type and time point are not known. The CDR3 runs from the conserved cysteine through the conserved F or W. Fields, in order: clone size, J gene, CDR3 length, V gene, D gene, CDR3 DNA, CDR3 protein. A D gene is named only where the DNA matches it firmly. Size is omitted from some rows. Given values are once, few, many or a class for expanded clones.

many | TRBJ2-2 | 13 | TRBV24-1 | . | TGTGCCACCAGTCCGGGTTACACCGGGGAGCTGTTTTTT | CATSPGYTGELFF
few | TRBJ1-2 | 15 | TRBV9 | TRBD1 | TGTGCCAGCAAAAAAAGCCCCGACAGGGGGCGAGGCTACACCTTC | CASKKSPDRGRGYTF
. | TRBJ2-1 | 15 | TRBV29-1 | TRBD2 | TGCAGCGCTGGGGGACTAGCGGCCGTCTACAATGAGCAGTTCTTC | CSAGGLAAVYNEQFF
. | TRBJ2-5 | 13 | TRBV30 | . | TGTGCCTGGAGTGGCCTAGGTCTGGAGACCCAGTACTTC | CAWSGLGLETQYF
. | TRBJ1-1 | 12 | TRBV5-5 | . | TGTGCCAGCAGCTTGGTAACCAGCGAAGCTTTCTTT | CASSLVTSEAFF
many | TRBJ1-2 | 14 | TRBV5-1 | TRBD1 | TGCGCCAGCAGCTTGGGACAGGGATTCGATGGCTACACCTTC | CASSLGQGFDGYTF
many | TRBJ2-7 | 17 | TRBV7-2 | TRBD2 | TGTGCCAGCAGCTCAACCCCCCTAGCGGGAGGCTCCTACGAGCAGTACTTC | CASSSTPLAGGSYEQYF
few | TRBJ2-5 | 14 | TRBV7-9 | TRBD2 | TGTGCCAGCAGCTGGCGGGGAGGGGAAGAGACCCAGTACTTC | CASSWRGGEETQYF
medium-sized | TRBJ2-3 | 15 | TRBV5-1 | . | TGCGCCAGCAGCAAGCAAGCCACAGGGGAGGGTACGCAGTATTTT | CASSKQATGEGTQYF
. | TRBJ1-5 | 16 | TRBV7-9 | . | TGTGCCAGCAGCCCTGGGCAGAGCTATAGCAATCAGCCCCAGCATTTT | CASSPGQSYSNQPQHF
many | TRBJ2-5 | 14 | TRBV12-3/TRBV12-4 | TRBD2 | TGTGCCAGCAGCCGACTAGCGGGTGGAGAGACCCAGTACTTC | CASSRLAGGETQYF
. | TRBJ1-2 | 15 | TRBV5-5 | . | TGTGCCAGCAGCTTGTTTAGTGGCCAGACTTATGGCTACACCTTC | CASSLFSGQTYGYTF
few | TRBJ1-3 | 15 | TRBV30 | TRBD1 | TGTGCCTGGAGTAAGTCCGGGACAGCTGGAAACACCATATATTTT | CAWSKSGTAGNTIYF
many | TRBJ1-6 | 14 | TRBV29-1 | TRBD1 | TGCAGCGCTACAACAGGACAGGGAAATTCACCCCTCCACTTT | CSATTGQGNSPLHF
. | TRBJ2-7 | 13 | TRBV4-2 | TRBD2 | TGTGCCAGCAGCCGAGCGGGAGTGGGAGAGCAGTACTTC | CASSRAGVGEQYF
once | TRBJ2-2 | 14 | TRBV29-1 | TRBD2 | TGCAGCGTTGACAGCGGGGGGGACACCGGGGAGCTGTTTTTT | CSVDSGGDTGELFF
many | TRBJ2-7 | 13 | TRBV12-3/TRBV12-4 | . | TGTGCCAGCAGGTTGGACTCGGCCTACGAGCAGTACTTC | CASRLDSAYEQYF
. | TRBJ1-2 | 13 | TRBV20-1 | TRBD1 | TGCAGTGCCTCGGGGGGATCGACAGGGATAGTGGGATTC | CSASGGSTGIVGF
few | TRBJ2-5 | 13 | TRBV9 | . | TGTGCCAGCAGCGCCGGGGCGCGGGAGACCCAGTACTTC | CASSAGARETQYF
many | TRBJ1-2 | 13 | TRBV30 | TRBD1 | TGTGCCGGCCGGGACAGGGATACTTATGGCTACACCTTC | CAGRDRDTYGYTF
many | TRBJ2-1 | 16 | TRBV7-2 | TRBD1 | TGTGCCAGCAGCATTACCCGGGACAGGGGGTACAATGAGCAGTTCTTC | CASSITRDRGYNEQFF
few | TRBJ2-2 | 17 | TRBV19 | . | TGTGCCAGTAGTATCGCCGCACGGGGGATAAACACCGGGGAGCTGTTTTTT | CASSIAARGINTGELFF
many | TRBJ1-5 | 13 | TRBV29-1 | . | TGCAGCGTTGGTGAAAATAGCAATCAGCCCCAGCATTTT | CSVGENSNQPQHF
many | TRBJ2-1 | 15 | TRBV5-6 | TRBD2 | TGTGCCAGCAGCTGGGTAGCGGGAGCGAAAAATGAGCAGTTCTTC | CASSWVAGAKNEQFF
many | TRBJ2-2 | 17 | TRBV9 | . | TGTGCCAGCAGCCCAATGAGGGGGACGGGGAACACCGGGGAGCTGTTTTTT | CASSPMRGTGNTGELFF
. | TRBJ1-2 | 9 | TRBV20-1 | . | TGCAGTGCTACCTATGGCTACACCTTC | CSATYGYTF
few | TRBJ2-3 | 14 | TRBV14 | . | TGTGCCAGCAGCCAAACCCCATCCACAGATACGCAGTATTTT | CASSQTPSTDTQYF